This entry features one T cell receptor (beta chain) sequence. Distinct nucleotide sequences in the sample also encode this CDR3. The data stem from a study of T cell changes during pregnancy in multiple sclerosis. Assay: immunoSEQ multiplex PCR; the TCRdb copy retains only in-frame clones and omits some. The table lists 55,000 to 85,000 clones, about 92% of them singletons, with roughly 1.5% in the top ten. CDR3 size: 12 residues. The V end lost 2 bases, the J end lost 1 base, and 2 bases lay between the germline ends. CDR1 and CDR2 (germline): LNHDA, SQIVND (reference sequence). Sequences were derived from peripheral blood, sampled after pregnancy. This rearrangement joins TRBV19 to TRBJ1-1, with D hard to call. This sequence originates from a female donor with multiple sclerosis, enrolled in a pregnancy study. This chain's CDR3 is CASSIQNTEAFF. The CDR3, as DNA: TGTGCCAGTAGTATACAGAACACTGAAGCTTTCTTT.